One sample yielded the 26 T cell receptor beta chains listed below, sequenced in a study of siplizumab effects on memory and regulatory T cells. Produced via immunoSEQ multiplex PCR; TCRdb's table is partial and in-frame only. The sample includes around 100,000 clones, less than 95% of them seen just once. The sample comprised non-Treg CD4+ T cells sorted from blood. These receptors were taken from a human donor in good health.

This rearrangement joins TRBV15 to TRBJ2-2; D is ambiguous. V shed 0 bases and J shed 0 bases, with 17 bases lying between them. Germline assignment: CDR1 LNHNV and CDR2 YYDKDF (reference sequence). The CDR3 length is 19 residues. CDR3: CATSRDLSKIFANTGELFF. The CDR3 DNA sequence: TGTGCCACCAGCAGAGATCTCTCGAAAATCTTCGCGAACACCGGGGAGCTGTTTTTT.

This clone has only one observation. Here the CDR3 DNA reads TGCGGGGTCAGCCAAGAGACCCAGTACTTC. Translated: CGVSQETQYF. The chain combines TRBV29-1 with TRBJ2-5; D unresolved. The CDR3 consists of 10 residues. Germline-derived CDR1 and CDR2 are SQVTM and ANQGSEA.

The genes are TRBV19 and TRBJ2-7; TRBD1 matches at 10 bases. The V and J ends lost 6 bases and 2 bases, in that order; junction bases with no gene match: 1. Germline V CDR1 and CDR2: LNHDA, SQIVND (reference sequence). The CDR3 runs 13 residues. CDR3 protein: CASRGQGPYEQYF. CDR3 coding DNA: TGTGCCAGTAGGGGACAGGGGCCCTACGAGCAGTACTTC.

The chain links TRBV28 to TRBJ1-1, with 7 bases identical to TRBD1. Germline assignment: CDR1 MDHEN and CDR2 SYDVKM. V was clipped by 6 bases and J by 0 bases; unmatched bases: 7. The CDR3 extends over 15 amino acids. The CDR3 here is CASRAQGQMNTEAFF. CDR3 coding DNA: TGTGCCAGCAGAGCACAGGGACAGATGAACACTGAAGCTTTCTTT.

The V and J genes are TRBV7-8 and TRBJ2-7, with D unresolved. The CDR3 contains 12 residues. Germline CDR1 SGHVS, CDR2 FQNEAQ. V gave up 1 base and J gave up 6 bases, with 7 bases separating them. CDR3 protein: CASSLGRAEQYF. The CDR3 DNA sequence: TGTGCCAGCAGCTTAGGACGGGCCGAGCAGTACTTC.

The chain employs TRBV5-1 and TRBJ2-1; tentative D call: TRBD2 (6 bases). Per germline, CDR1 SGHRS and CDR2 YFSETQ. The ends were cut back, 2 bases at V and 5 bases at J, with 14 bases in the middle. The CDR3 is made up of 15 amino acids. Written as DNA, the CDR3 is TGCGCCAGCAGCTTTATCGGGAGTATAGACAATGAGCAGTTCTTC. Residues: CASSFIGSIDNEQFF.

The V and J genes are TRBV9 and TRBJ2-7; TRBD1 aligns across 7 bases. Germline CDR1 is SGDLS and CDR2 is YYNGEE. Trimming at V came to 3 bases and at J to 2 bases, leaving 8 bases not matched to a gene. The length of the CDR3 is 15 residues. For the CDR3, the DNA is TGTGCCAGCAGCGCTTCCGGGACAGCAGCCTACGAGCAGTACTTC. Translated, it gives CASSASGTAAYEQYF.

The V call is TRBV5-1, the J call TRBJ2-2; D remains ambiguous. V gave up 4 bases and J gave up 6 bases, with 16 bases separating them. From germline, CDR1 is SGHRS and CDR2 YFSETQ. The CDR3 consists of 15 residues. The CDR3 here is CASSGGFKASGELFF. CDR3 nucleotide sequence: TGCGCCAGCAGCGGTGGTTTTAAGGCGTCCGGGGAGCTGTTTTTT.

This chain links TRBV6-6 with TRBJ2-2; unclear D gene. The CDR3 spans 11 residues. Germline CDR1 and CDR2: MNHNY and SVGAGI (reference sequence). Trimming cost V 5 bases and J 6 bases, with 4 bases left between them. The CDR3: CASSDPGELFF. For the CDR3, the DNA is TGTGCCAGCAGTGACCCCGGGGAGCTGTTTTTT.

V and J are TRBV5-1 and TRBJ2-5, with 8 bases aligning to TRBD1. The CDR3 consists of 16 residues. From germline, CDR1 is SGHRS and CDR2 YFSETQ. V trimming: 6 bases; J trimming: 4 bases; junction bases outside the gene matches: 14. CDR3 in amino acids: CASKTGGQGMRETQYF. In DNA form, the CDR3 reads TGCGCCAGCAAAACCGGAGGACAGGGAATGAGAGAGACCCAGTACTTC. Drawing the rest from reference TRBV5-1 and TRBJ2-5, the complete variable domain is KAGVTQTPRYLIKTRGQQVTLSCSPISGHRSVSWYQQTPGQGLQFLFEYFSETQRNKGNFPGRFSGRQFSNSRSEMNVSTLELGDSALYLCASKTGGQGMRETQYFGPGTRLLVL.

J is TRBJ2-7 and V is TRBV10-2, with a weak D call TRBD2 (6 bases). This CDR3 comprises 14 residues. Germline CDR1 WSHSY, CDR2 SAAADI. V gave up 3 bases and J gave up 3 bases, with 12 bases separating them. The CDR3 is CASSDPRRGYEQYF. CDR3 DNA: TGCGCCAGCAGTGATCCCCGGCGGGGCTACGAGCAGTACTTC.

The V gene is TRBV7-3, the J gene TRBJ2-1, with 7 positions matching TRBD2. The CDR3 is made up of 12 amino acids. The germline V gene has CDR1 SGHTA and CDR2 FQGTGA. Germline trimming cut 5 bases from V and 15 bases from J; bases unmatched to any gene: 10. CDR3 nucleotide sequence: TGTGCCAGCAGCGACGGACTAGGTGGGTGGTTCTTC. Amino acids: CASSDGLGGWFF.

The J gene is TRBJ2-7, the V gene TRBV11-2, with 7 nucleotides matching TRBD2. The germline V gene encodes CDR1 SGHAT and CDR2 FQNNGV. V was clipped by 0 bases and J by 1 base; unmatched bases: 0. The CDR3 loop spans 14 amino acids. The CDR3 reads CASSLEGGSYEQYF. CDR3 in DNA: TGTGCCAGCAGCTTAGAGGGGGGGTCCTACGAGCAGTACTTC. Variable domain in full (rest from reference TRBV11-2 and TRBJ2-7): EAGVAQSPRYKIIEKRQSVAFWCNPISGHATLYWYQQILGQGPKLLIQFQNNGVVDDSQLPKDRFSAERLKGVDSTLKIQPAKLEDSAVYLCASSLEGGSYEQYFGPGTRLTVT.

The chain recombines TRBV28 with TRBJ2-7; 9 bases line up with TRBD1. The CDR3 loop spans 15 amino acids. Unmatched junction bases numbered 8, after V lost 4 bases and J lost 4 bases. Germline V gene sequence: CDR1 MDHEN, CDR2 SYDVKM. CDR3 amino acids: CASSSGQGYGYEQYF. In nucleotides, the CDR3 is TGTGCCAGCAGTTCCGGACAGGGGTACGGGTACGAGCAGTACTTC.

This chain links TRBV10-2 with TRBJ2-7; TRBD2 aligns across 12 bases. The germline gives CDR1 WSHSY, CDR2 SAAADI. Trimming took 5 bases from V and 2 from J; bases not matched to a gene: 4. There are 15 residues in the CDR3. CDR3 in DNA: TGCGCCAGCAGTCCACTAGCGGGAGGAACCTACGAGCAGTACTTC. It translates to CASSPLAGGTYEQYF.

The rearrangement links TRBV28 to TRBJ2-7, with 9 bases that match TRBD1. The CDR3 length is 17 residues. V trimming: 2 bases; J trimming: 5 bases; junction bases outside the gene matches: 13. Germline CDR1 is MDHEN and CDR2 is SYDVKM. As DNA, the CDR3 is TGTGCCAGCAGTTTACGACCTAGGACAGGGGTTGATAACGAGCAGTACTTC. This codes for CASSLRPRTGVDNEQYF.

The count of this clone is one. The rearrangement uses TRBV6-5 and TRBJ2-3, with 8 bases fitting TRBD2. Germline V CDR1 and CDR2: MNHEY, SVGAGI. The CDR3 consists of 14 residues. V trimming: 7 bases; J trimming: 6 bases; junction bases outside the gene matches: 9. CDR3 sequence: CASKKTGGSDTQYF. In DNA, the CDR3 is TGTGCCAGCAAAAAAACGGGGGGGTCGGATACGCAGTATTTT.

The chain combines TRBV28 with TRBJ2-1; 8 positions match TRBD2. Unmatched junction bases numbered 11, after V lost 8 bases and J lost 8 bases. CDR1 and CDR2 from the germline V gene are MDHEN and SYDVKM. This CDR3 has 14 amino acids. The CDR3 coding sequence is TGTGCCAGCTCCAGCGCGGGGGGTTTTTATGAGCAGTTCTTC. Its translation is CASSSAGGFYEQFF.

This sequence joins TRBV5-1 and TRBJ1-4; D gene ambiguous. The germline V gene encodes CDR1 SGHRS and CDR2 YFSETQ. The CDR3 is made up of 15 amino acids. Trimming cost V 2 bases and J 2 bases, with 10 bases left between them. The CDR3 DNA sequence: TGCGCCAGCAGCTTTAGAGACGGGACTAATGAAAAACTGTTTTTT. It is translated as CASSFRDGTNEKLFF.

This chain links TRBV18 with TRBJ2-3; 7 bases map to TRBD2. From germline, CDR1 is KGHSH and CDR2 LQKENI. This CDR3 spans 15 amino acids. J lost 0 bases, V lost 6 bases, and 6 bases had no gene match. In DNA, the CDR3 is TGTGCCAGCTCCCTTAAAGCGGGGAGCACAGATACGCAGTATTTT. The encoded protein is CASSLKAGSTDTQYF.

The V gene is TRBV6-1, the J gene TRBJ1-1, with D possibly TRBD1 on 5 matching bases. V was pared by 3 bases and J by 1 base, with 12 bases between. CDR3 length equals 15 residues. Looked up from germline, CDR1 is MNHNS and CDR2 is SASEGT. The CDR3 reads CASSDQGEANTEAFF. DNA for the CDR3: TGTGCCAGCAGTGATCAGGGTGAGGCGAACACTGAAGCTTTCTTT.

The chain carries TRBV7-2 and TRBJ2-5; TRBD2 agrees at 13 bases. The ends lost 5 bases at V and 4 bases at J; junction bases unmatched: 7. CDR3 length equals 16 residues. Germline loops: CDR1 SGHTA, CDR2 FQGNSA. CDR3 sequence (DNA): TGTGCCAGCAGCCCCCGACTAGCGGGAGGACGAGAGACCCAGTACTTC. It codes for CASSPRLAGGRETQYF.

The chain carries TRBV6-5 and TRBJ1-2; no clear D gene. With 6 bases removed from V and 4 bases from J, the gap between germline ends came to 18 bases. Germline CDR1 and CDR2: MNHEY and SVGAGI. The CDR3 is 15 residues long. CDR3 protein: CASRHDIAPFYGYTF. In DNA form, the CDR3 reads TGTGCCAGCAGACACGACATTGCCCCTTTCTATGGCTACACCTTC.

The chain recombines TRBV28 with TRBJ2-5, with D perhaps assigned TRBD1 or TRBD2 (5 bases each). The germline V gene encodes CDR1 MDHEN and CDR2 SYDVKM. The V end was cut by 5 bases, the J end by 5 bases, with 21 bases between. The CDR3 totals 16 residues. The CDR3 protein is CASSPSGTQVVETQYF. The CDR3 nucleotides are TGTGCCAGCAGTCCCTCAGGGACCCAAGTAGTGGAGACCCAGTACTTC.

The chain links TRBV7-9 to TRBJ1-2; TRBD1 is a possible D gene (6 bases). Germline CDR1 SEHNR, CDR2 FQNEAQ (reference sequence). V lost 2 bases and J lost 4, with 14 bases in between. This CDR3 spans 15 amino acids. CDR3 nucleotides: TGTGCCAGCAGCTTACCGGGACACTGGGGCTATGGCTACACCTTC. Protein product: CASSLPGHWGYGYTF.

This clone was found once. V is TRBV5-6 and J is TRBJ1-2; D may be TRBD1 (6 bases). Germline values: CDR1 SGHDT, CDR2 YYEEEE. CDR3 length equals 18 residues. V lost 7 bases, J lost 0 bases, and 25 bases lay in between. The CDR3 region is CASFRNGDRTAANYGYTF. The DNA of the CDR3 is TGTGCCAGCTTCCGAAATGGGGACCGGACAGCTGCTAACTATGGCTACACCTTC.